The clone carrying this TCR beta chain has only one observation. Data came from immunoSEQ multiplex PCR; TCRdb stores just in-frame clones and leaves some out. The sample carries 45,000 to 55,000 clones, approximately 92% recorded once. The source of the sample is a study of T cell changes during pregnancy in multiple sclerosis. Germline CDR1 and CDR2: MGHDK and SYGVNS. CDR3 length: 16 residues. The junction had 3 bases not matched to a gene; V was cut back by 3 bases and J by 2 bases. The starting material was peripheral blood, obtained after pregnancy. This chain uses TRBV25-1 with TRBJ2-6; 8 bases match TRBD1. This receptor was obtained from a female donor with multiple sclerosis, enrolled in a pregnancy study. CDR3 coding DNA: TGTGCCAGCAGTGATGAGGACAGGGCTGGGGCCAACGTCCTGACTTTC. This encodes CASSDEDRAGANVLTF.